This T cell receptor (beta chain) originates from a study of T cells after posttransplantation cyclophosphamide. A marrow graft followed busulfan-fludarabine conditioning, with cyclophosphamide on days +3 and +4. Libraries were prepared by immunoSEQ multiplex PCR; TCRdb keeps only in-frame clonotypes and omits some of them. The sample totals a few clones. The source material was skin tissue, sampled after allogeneic stem cell transplant with posttransplant cyclophosphamide. These receptors originate from a male patient aged 45 to 59 who received an allogeneic stem cell transplant from a related donor and was CMV-positive. Some T cells could come from the graft donor.

The chain joins TRBV13 to TRBJ2-6; possible D gene TRBD2, 6 bases. CDR1 and CDR2 (germline): PRHDT, FYEKMQ (reference sequence). The CDR3 has 18 residues. V was shortened by 6 bases and J by 5 bases, with 23 bases between the two germline ends. The CDR3 loop reads CASSSGELSTSRANVLTF. In DNA, the CDR3 is TGTGCCAGCAGTAGCGGAGAGCTGAGTACAAGTCGGGCCAACGTCCTGACTTTC.